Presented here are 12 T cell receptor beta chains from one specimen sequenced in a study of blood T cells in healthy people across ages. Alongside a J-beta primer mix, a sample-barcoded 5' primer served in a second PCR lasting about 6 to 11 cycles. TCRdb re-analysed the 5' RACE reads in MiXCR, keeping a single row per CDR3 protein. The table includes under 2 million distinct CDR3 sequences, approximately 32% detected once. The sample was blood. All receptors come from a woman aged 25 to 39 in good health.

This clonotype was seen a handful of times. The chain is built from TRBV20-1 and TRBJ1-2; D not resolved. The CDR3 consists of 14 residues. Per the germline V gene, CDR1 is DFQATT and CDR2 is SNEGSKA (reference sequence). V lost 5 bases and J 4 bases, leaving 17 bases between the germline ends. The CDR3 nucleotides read TGCAGTGCTCAAAGTTTGGGGTTAGCCTATGGCTACACCTTC. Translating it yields CSAQSLGLAYGYTF.

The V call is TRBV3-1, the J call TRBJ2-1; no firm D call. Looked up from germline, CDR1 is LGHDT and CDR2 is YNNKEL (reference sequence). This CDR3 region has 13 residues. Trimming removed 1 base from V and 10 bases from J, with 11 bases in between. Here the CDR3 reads CASSQGLDPEQFF. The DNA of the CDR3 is TGTGCCAGCAGCCAAGGGCTGGACCCGGAGCAGTTCTTC.

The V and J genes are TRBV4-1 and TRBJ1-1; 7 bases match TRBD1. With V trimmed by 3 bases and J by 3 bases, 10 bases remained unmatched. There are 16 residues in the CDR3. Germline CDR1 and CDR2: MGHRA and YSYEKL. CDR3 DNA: TGCGCCAGCAGCCACGACAGGAGCAGGGGGGACACTGAAGCTTTCTTT. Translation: CASSHDRSRGDTEAFF.

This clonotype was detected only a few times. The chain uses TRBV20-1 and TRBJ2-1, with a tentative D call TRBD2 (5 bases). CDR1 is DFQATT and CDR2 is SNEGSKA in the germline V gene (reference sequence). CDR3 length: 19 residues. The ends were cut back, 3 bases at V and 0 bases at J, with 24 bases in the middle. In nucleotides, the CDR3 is TGCAGTGCTAGCCCCAGGCACGATCGGGGAAAAAGCTCCTACAATGAGCAGTTCTTC. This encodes CSASPRHDRGKSSYNEQFF.

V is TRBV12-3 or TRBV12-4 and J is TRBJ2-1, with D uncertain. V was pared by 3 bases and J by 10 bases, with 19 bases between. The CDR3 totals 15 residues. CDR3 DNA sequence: TGTGCCAGCAGTTTCGCGCGACCTTCGACTGGGGAGCAGTTCTTC. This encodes CASSFARPSTGEQFF.

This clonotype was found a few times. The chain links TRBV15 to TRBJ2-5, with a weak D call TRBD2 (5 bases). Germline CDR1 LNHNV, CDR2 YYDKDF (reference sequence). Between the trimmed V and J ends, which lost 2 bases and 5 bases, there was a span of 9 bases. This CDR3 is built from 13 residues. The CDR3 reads CATSRQREETQYF. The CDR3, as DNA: TGTGCCACCAGCAGACAGAGGGAGGAGACCCAGTACTTC.

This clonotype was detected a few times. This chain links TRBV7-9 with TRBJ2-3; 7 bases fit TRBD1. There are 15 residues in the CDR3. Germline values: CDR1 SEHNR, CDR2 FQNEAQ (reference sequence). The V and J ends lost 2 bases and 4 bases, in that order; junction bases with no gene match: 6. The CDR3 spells CASSLNRGGSDTQYF. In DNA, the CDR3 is TGTGCCAGCAGCTTAAACAGGGGTGGATCAGATACGCAGTATTTT. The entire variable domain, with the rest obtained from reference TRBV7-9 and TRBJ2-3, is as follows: DTGVSQNPRHKITKRGQNVTFRCDPISEHNRLYWYRQTLGQGPEFLTYFQNEAQLEKSRLLSDRFSAERPKGSFSTLEIQRTEQGDSAMYLCASSLNRGGSDTQYFGPGTRLTVL.

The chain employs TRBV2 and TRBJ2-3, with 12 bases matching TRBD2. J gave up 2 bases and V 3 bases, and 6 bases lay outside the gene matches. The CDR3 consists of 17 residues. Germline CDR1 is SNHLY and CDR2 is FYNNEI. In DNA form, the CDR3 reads TGTGCCAGCAGTGAGCGGACTAGCGGGATGCTCACAGATACGCAGTATTTT. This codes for CASSERTSGMLTDTQYF.

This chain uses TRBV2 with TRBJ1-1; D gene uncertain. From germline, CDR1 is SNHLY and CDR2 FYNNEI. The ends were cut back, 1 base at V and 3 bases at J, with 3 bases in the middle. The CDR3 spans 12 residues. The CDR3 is CASSEGDTEAFF. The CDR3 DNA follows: TGTGCCAGCAGTGAAGGCGACACTGAAGCTTTCTTT. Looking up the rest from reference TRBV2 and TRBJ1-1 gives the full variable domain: EPEVTQTPSHQVTQMGQEVILRCVPISNHLYFYWYRQILGQKVEFLVSFYNNEISEKSEIFDDQFSVERPDGSNFTLKIRSTKLEDSAMYFCASSEGDTEAFFGQGTRLTVV.

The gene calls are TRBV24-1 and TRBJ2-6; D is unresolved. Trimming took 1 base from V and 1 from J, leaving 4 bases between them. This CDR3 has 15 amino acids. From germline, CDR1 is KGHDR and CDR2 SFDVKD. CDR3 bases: TGTGCCACCAGTGATTTCAGTTCTGGGGCCAACGTCCTGACTTTC. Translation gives CATSDFSSGANVLTF.

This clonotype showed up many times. CDR3 nucleotide sequence: TGTGCCAGCAGCGCCCACGACAGGGGGCTCGGAGATACGCAGTATTTT. Protein: CASSAHDRGLGDTQYF. The rearrangement uses TRBV7-9 and TRBJ2-3; 10 nucleotides line up with TRBD1. After removal of 5 bases from V and 5 bases from J, the junction contained 10 bases not matched to a gene. The CDR3 is made up of 16 amino acids. In germline, CDR1 is SEHNR, CDR2 FQNEAQ (reference sequence).

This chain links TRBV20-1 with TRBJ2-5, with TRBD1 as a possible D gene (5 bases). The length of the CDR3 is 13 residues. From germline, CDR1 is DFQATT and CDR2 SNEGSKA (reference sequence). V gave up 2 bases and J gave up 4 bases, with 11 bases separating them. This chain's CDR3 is CSARKGNTETQYF. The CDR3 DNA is TGCAGTGCTAGAAAGGGGAATACAGAGACCCAGTACTTC.